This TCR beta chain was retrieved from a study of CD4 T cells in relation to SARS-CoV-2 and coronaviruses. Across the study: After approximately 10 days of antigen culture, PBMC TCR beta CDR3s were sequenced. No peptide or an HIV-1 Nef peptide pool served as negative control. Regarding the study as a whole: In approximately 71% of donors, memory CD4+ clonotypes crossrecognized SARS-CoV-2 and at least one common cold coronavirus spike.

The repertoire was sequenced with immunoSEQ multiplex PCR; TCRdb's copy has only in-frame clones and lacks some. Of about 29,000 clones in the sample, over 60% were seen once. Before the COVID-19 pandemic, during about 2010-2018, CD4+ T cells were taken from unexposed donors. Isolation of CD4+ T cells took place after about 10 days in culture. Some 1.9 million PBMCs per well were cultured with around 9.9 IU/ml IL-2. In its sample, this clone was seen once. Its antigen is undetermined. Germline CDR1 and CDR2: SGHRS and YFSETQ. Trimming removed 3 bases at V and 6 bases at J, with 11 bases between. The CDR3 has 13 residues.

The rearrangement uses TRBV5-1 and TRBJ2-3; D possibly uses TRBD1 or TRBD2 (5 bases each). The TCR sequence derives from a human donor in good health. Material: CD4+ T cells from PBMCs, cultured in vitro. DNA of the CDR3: TGCGCCAGCAGCTACCCCGGGGCCGATACGCAGTATTTT. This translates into CASSYPGADTQYF.